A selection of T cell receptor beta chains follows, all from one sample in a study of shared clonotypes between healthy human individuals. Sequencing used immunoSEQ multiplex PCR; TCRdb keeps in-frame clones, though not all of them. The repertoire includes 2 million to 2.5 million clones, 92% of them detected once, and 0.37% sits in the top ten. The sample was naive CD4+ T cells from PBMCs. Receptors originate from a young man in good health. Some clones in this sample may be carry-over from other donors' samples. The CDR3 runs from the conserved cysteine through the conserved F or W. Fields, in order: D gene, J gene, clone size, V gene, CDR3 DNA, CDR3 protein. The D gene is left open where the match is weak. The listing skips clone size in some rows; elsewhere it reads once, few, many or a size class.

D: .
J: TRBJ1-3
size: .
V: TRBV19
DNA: TGTGCCAGTAGCCGGGCGAACACCGCTGGAAACACCATATATTTT
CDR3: CASSRANTAGNTIYF

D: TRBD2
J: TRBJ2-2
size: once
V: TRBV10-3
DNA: TGTGCCATCAGGGGGGGGAAAAACACCGGGGAGCTGTTTTTT
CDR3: CAIRGGKNTGELFF

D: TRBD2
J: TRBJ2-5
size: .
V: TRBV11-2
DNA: TGTGCCAGCAGCCCGTGGACTAGCGCCCAAGAGACCCAGTACTTC
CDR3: CASSPWTSAQETQYF

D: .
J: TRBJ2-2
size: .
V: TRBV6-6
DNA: TGTGCCAGCAGCCCTAGCGCGAACACCGGGGAGCTGTTTTTT
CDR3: CASSPSANTGELFF

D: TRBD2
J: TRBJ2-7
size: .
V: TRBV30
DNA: TGTGCCTGGAGTGGGGGACTAGCGGGCTACGAGCAGTACTTC
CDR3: CAWSGGLAGYEQYF

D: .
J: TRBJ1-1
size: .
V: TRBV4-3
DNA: TGCGCCAGCAGCCAAGCCGCAGGGGCAACCAACACTGAAGCTTTCTTT
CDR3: CASSQAAGATNTEAFF

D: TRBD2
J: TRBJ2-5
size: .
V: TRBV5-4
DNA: TGTGCCAGCAGCTCTTCCGGGACTAGCGGACAGACCCAGTACTTC
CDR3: CASSSSGTSGQTQYF

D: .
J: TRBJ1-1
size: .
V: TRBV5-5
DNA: TGTGCCAGCAGCTTCCTTGGGGGGGCGGACACTGAAGCTTTCTTT
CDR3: CASSFLGGADTEAFF

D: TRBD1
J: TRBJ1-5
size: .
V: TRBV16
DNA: TGTGCCAGCAGCCTCGGCCCAGGGGGCAGCCCCGGTGTGGGGCAGCCCCAGCATTTT
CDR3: CASSLGPGGSPGVGQPQHF

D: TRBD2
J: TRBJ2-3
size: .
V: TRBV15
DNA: TGTGCCACCAGCAGAGATCGGCTCGGGGGGGCGGATACGCAGTATTTT
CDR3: CATSRDRLGGADTQYF

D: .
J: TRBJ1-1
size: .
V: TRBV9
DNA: TGTGCCAGCATCGAACTTCCCTTAGGCGTTAGCATGAACACTGAAGCTTTCTTT
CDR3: CASIELPLGVSMNTEAFF

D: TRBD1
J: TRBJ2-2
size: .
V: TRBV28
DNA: TGTGCCAGCAGTTTTAGTGGGACAGCGAACACCGGGGAGCTGTTTTTT
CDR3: CASSFSGTANTGELFF

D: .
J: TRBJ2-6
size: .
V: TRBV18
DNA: TGTGCCAGCTCAACACGACAGTCCTCTGGGGCCAACGTCCTGACTTTC
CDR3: CASSTRQSSGANVLTF

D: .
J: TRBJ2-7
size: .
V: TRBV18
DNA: TGTGCCAGCTCACCACGCGCCGGACACTACGAGCAGTACTTC
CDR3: CASSPRAGHYEQYF

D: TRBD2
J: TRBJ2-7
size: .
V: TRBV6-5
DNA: TGTGCCAGCAGTTACTCTGACCCGGGACTAGCGGGAGTTGAGTACTTC
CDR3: CASSYSDPGLAGVEYF

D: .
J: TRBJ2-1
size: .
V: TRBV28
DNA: TGTGCCAGCGGCGGAGAGCAGTTCTTC
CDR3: CASGGEQFF

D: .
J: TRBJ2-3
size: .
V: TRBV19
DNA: TGTGCCAGTAGTCTTGCTAGGACGGGAAGCACAGATACGCAGTATTTT
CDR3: CASSLARTGSTDTQYF

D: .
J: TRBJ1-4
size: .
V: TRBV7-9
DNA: TGTGCCAGCAGCTTATACAGGGACCAGTCGGAAAAACTGTTTTTT
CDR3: CASSLYRDQSEKLFF

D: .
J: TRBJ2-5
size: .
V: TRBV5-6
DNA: TGTGCCAGCAGCTTGCGGGGTAGAGACCAAGAGACCCAGTACTTC
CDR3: CASSLRGRDQETQYF

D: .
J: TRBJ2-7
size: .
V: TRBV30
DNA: TGTGCCTGGAATGGTGAGGAGCACGCCTACGAGCAGTACTTC
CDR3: CAWNGEEHAYEQYF

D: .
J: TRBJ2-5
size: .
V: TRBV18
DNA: TGTGCCAGCTCACCAGACGCAGGGCGGGAGACCCAGTACTTC
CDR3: CASSPDAGRETQYF

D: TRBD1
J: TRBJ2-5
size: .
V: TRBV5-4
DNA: TGTGCCAGCAGCTCACAGGGGCTCCAAGAGACCCAGTACTTC
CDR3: CASSSQGLQETQYF

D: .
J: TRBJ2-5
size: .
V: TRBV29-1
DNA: TGCAGCGTTATGACCGGTCAAGAGACCCAGTACTTC
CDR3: CSVMTGQETQYF

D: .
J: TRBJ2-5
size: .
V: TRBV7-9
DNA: TGTGCCAGCAGCTTATTTGGGGGCGGGGAGACCCAGTACTTC
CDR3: CASSLFGGGETQYF

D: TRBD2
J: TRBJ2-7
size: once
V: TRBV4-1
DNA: TGCGCCAGCAGCAGGAATCCGACTAGCGCAAACGAGCAGTACTTC
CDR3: CASSRNPTSANEQYF

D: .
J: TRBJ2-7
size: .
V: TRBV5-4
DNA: TGTGCCAGCAGCTTGGCCGGGGGGACAGCAGTCTACGAGCAGTACTTC
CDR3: CASSLAGGTAVYEQYF

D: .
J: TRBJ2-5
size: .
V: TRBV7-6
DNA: TGTGCCAGCAGCTTAGGCGCATCTCGGGCCCAAGAGACCCAGTACTTC
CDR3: CASSLGASRAQETQYF

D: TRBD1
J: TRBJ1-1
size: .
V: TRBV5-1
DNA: TGCGCCAGCCAGGAGCAGGGGGCGAACACTGAAGCTTTCTTT
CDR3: CASQEQGANTEAFF

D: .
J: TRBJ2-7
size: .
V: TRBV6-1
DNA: TGTGCCAGCAGTCTTACCGGGACGGATTACGAGCAGTACTTC
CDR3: CASSLTGTDYEQYF

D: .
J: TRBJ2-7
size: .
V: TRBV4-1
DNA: TGCGCCAGCAGCCAAGCCCCCCACAGCGGAATATTCTACGAGCAGTACTTC
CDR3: CASSQAPHSGIFYEQYF

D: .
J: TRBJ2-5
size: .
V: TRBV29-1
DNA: TGCAGCGTTGGAGGGTCCGAGACCCAGTACTTC
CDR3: CSVGGSETQYF

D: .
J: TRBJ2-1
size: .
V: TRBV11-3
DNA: TGTGCCAGCAGCCGAGGAGCCTCGGGTGAGCAGTTCTTC
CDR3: CASSRGASGEQFF

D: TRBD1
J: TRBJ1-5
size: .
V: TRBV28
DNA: TGTGCCAGCTCGGGACAGGGTGCCGTTCAGCCCCAGCATTTT
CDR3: CASSGQGAVQPQHF

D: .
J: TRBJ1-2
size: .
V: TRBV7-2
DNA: TGTGCCAGCAGCTCAACGAGGGAGGGGTGGTATGGCTACACCTTC
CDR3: CASSSTREGWYGYTF

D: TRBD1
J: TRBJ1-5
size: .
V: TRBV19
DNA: TGTGCCAGTAATACAGGGGATCGAGCCCAGCATTTT
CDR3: CASNTGDRAQHF

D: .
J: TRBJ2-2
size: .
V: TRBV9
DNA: TGTGCCAGCAGCTTGAGCGGAACCACCGGGGAGCTGTTTTTT
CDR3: CASSLSGTTGELFF

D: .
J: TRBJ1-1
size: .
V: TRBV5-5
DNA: TGTGCCAGCAGCTTGGACAGCTGGAACACTGAAGCTTTCTTT
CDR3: CASSLDSWNTEAFF

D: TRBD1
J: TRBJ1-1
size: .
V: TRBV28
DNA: TGTGCCAGCAGTTTTACCCTGGACAGGGGGGTGAACACTGAAGCTTTCTTT
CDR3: CASSFTLDRGVNTEAFF

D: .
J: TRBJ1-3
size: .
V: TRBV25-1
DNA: TGTGCCAGCAGTGAATCAGGGACCGGTGCTGGAAACACCATATATTTT
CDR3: CASSESGTGAGNTIYF

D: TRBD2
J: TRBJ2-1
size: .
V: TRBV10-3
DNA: TGTGCCATAGCCGGACAGCCCTCGTCCGGGACTAGGTCCTACAATGAGCAGTTCTTC
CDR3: CAIAGQPSSGTRSYNEQFF

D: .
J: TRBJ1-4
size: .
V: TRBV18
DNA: TGTGCCAGCTCAAAGGGGACTAATGAAAAACTGTTTTTT
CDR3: CASSKGTNEKLFF

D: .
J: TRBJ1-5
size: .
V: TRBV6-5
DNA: TGTGCCAGCACGGGGGGGCGTAATCAGCCCCAGCATTTT
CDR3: CASTGGRNQPQHF

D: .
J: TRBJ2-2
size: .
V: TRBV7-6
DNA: TGTGCCAGCAGCTTAGGGCAGAACAGGGCAGGGGAGCTGTTTTTT
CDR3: CASSLGQNRAGELFF

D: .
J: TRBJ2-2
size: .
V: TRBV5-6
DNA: TGTGCCAGCAGCTTGGCCGGCCGGGGGAACACCGGGGAGCTGTTTTTT
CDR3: CASSLAGRGNTGELFF

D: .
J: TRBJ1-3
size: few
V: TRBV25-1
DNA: TGTGCCAGCAGCGTCAGCGGCAGCTCTGGAAACACCATATATTTT
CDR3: CASSVSGSSGNTIYF

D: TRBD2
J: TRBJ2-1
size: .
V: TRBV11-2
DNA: TGTGCCAGCAGCTTAGGCCTACCGGGACTAGCTGGCAATGAGCAGTTCTTC
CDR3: CASSLGLPGLAGNEQFF

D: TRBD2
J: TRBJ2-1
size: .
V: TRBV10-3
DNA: TGTGCCATCAGGGCCGGGACTAGCGGGGATATTTCGGTCTTC
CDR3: CAIRAGTSGDISVF

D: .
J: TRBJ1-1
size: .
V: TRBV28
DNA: TGTGCCAGCCATTCTCCAGGGAGTGGCACTGAAGCTTTCTTT
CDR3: CASHSPGSGTEAFF

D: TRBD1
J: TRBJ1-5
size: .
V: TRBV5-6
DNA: TGTGCCAGCAGCCTTGCAGGGGGCGGTCAGCCCCAGCATTTT
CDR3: CASSLAGGGQPQHF